The rows below give T cell receptor beta chains drawn from one sample of a study of response to subunit inactivated influenza vaccine. TCRdb called the RT-PCR reads again in MiXCR, with one record for every CDR3 protein. This sample has 590,000 or so distinct CDR3 sequences, with 11% to 15% found just once. Source: PBMCs from blood, taken around 14 days before vaccination. All receptors derive from a man aged 45-65 years who received an inactivated influenza vaccine. CDR3s leave out the opening cysteine and the closing phenylalanine or tryptophan. The D gene is left open where the match is weak.

d_gene	v_gene	len	j_gene	CDR3aa
-	TRBV7-2	12	TRBJ2-3	ASSFAGSADTQY
-	TRBV12-3/TRBV12-4	14	TRBJ2-1	ASSLNPQGTYNEQF
-	TRBV6-2/TRBV6-3	19	TRBJ2-5	ASSYRDRGKLAGGFQETQY
-	TRBV18	12	TRBJ2-2	DSSTLPNTGELF
-	TRBV29-1	10	TRBJ2-7	SVGSQGREQY
-	TRBV6-2/TRBV6-3	11	TRBJ2-7	ASSYYTSYEQY
TRBD2	TRBV6-1	15	TRBJ2-2	ASSLAGVLSNTGELF
TRBD2	TRBV20-1	14	TRBJ2-1	SARAVSGSSYNEQF
-	TRBV12-3/TRBV12-4	10	TRBJ2-7	ASRGPHYEQY
-	TRBV28	11	TRBJ2-4	ASSKRNLDIQY
-	TRBV9	13	TRBJ1-6	ASSVGGGKDSPLH
-	TRBV10-3	13	TRBJ1-4	AISESFSREEKLF
TRBD1	TRBV5-1	12	TRBJ2-1	ASSLSQGDDEQF